A selection of T cell receptor beta chains follows, all from one sample in a study of cytomegalovirus exposure and HLA in healthy donors. Generated by immunoSEQ multiplex PCR, the TCRdb table keeps only in-frame clones and is missing some. This table holds tens of thousands of clones, roughly 67% found once. The specimen sequenced was PBMCs. Receptor source: a man in his forties or fifties in good health and CMV-seropositive. CDR3s include the opening cysteine and the closing phenylalanine or tryptophan. The D gene is left open where the match is weak. Clone size, where shown, is once, few, many, or a class for clones that have expanded.

CDR3	DNA	D	size	J	V
CAWSVKETQYF	TGTGCCTGGAGTGTTAAAGAGACCCAGTACTTC	-	few	TRBJ2-5	TRBV30
CAWSGTNSNQPQHF	TGTGCCTGGAGTGGGACTAATAGCAATCAGCCCCAGCATTTT	-	few	TRBJ1-5	TRBV30
CASRGGRASYEQYF	TGTGCCAGCCGGGGGGGGAGAGCCTCCTACGAGCAGTACTTC	TRBD2	-	TRBJ2-7	TRBV2
CASSYGAGRKAFF	TGTGCCAGCAGTTATGGGGCAGGGCGAAAAGCTTTCTTT	-	-	TRBJ1-1	TRBV6-5
CTSSTRVSGSDTDTQYF	TGCACCAGCAGCACAAGGGTGAGCGGGAGCGACACAGATACGCAGTATTTT	-	-	TRBJ2-3	TRBV1
CASSYRGQGAQETQYF	TGTGCCAGCAGTTACCGGGGACAGGGGGCCCAAGAGACCCAGTACTTC	TRBD1	few	TRBJ2-5	TRBV6-5
CASSSRELFF	TGTGCCAGCAGTTCCCGGGAGCTGTTTTTT	-	-	TRBJ2-2	TRBV2
CASSLEPGMNTEAFF	TGTGCCAGCAGCTTAGAGCCAGGCATGAACACTGAAGCTTTCTTT	-	many	TRBJ1-1	TRBV11-2
CASSPGKGPGAQYF	TGCGCCAGCAGCCCCGGTAAGGGCCCAGGGGCCCAGTACTTC	-	few	TRBJ2-5	TRBV5-1
CASSAVTGGRGNQPQHF	TGTGCCAGCAGTGCCGTGACAGGGGGCAGGGGCAATCAGCCCCAGCATTTT	TRBD1	-	TRBJ1-5	TRBV28
CASSQGGNTEAFF	TGCGCCAGCAGCCAGGGGGGAAACACTGAAGCTTTCTTT	-	few	TRBJ1-1	TRBV4-3
CASSDQGLRNQPQHF	TGTGCCAGCAGTGATCAGGGTCTCAGAAATCAGCCCCAGCATTTT	-	once	TRBJ1-5	TRBV28
CSVELTGHNEKLFF	TGCAGCGTTGAATTAACTGGACATAATGAAAAACTGTTTTTT	-	-	TRBJ1-4	TRBV29-1
CASSLVGAGQETQYF	TGTGCCAGCAGCTTGGTGGGGGCTGGGCAAGAGACCCAGTACTTC	-	-	TRBJ2-5	TRBV5-5
CASSFDQGGVREKLFF	TGTGCCAGCAGCTTTGACCAGGGGGGAGTTAGGGAAAAACTGTTTTTT	TRBD1	-	TRBJ1-4	TRBV5-4
CASTDVTVSGANVLTF	TGCGCCAGCACAGATGTCACAGTCTCTGGGGCCAACGTCCTGACTTTC	-	few	TRBJ2-6	TRBV5-1
CASSLFSLNTEAFF	TGTGCCAGCAGCTTATTCAGTCTGAACACTGAAGCTTTCTTT	-	-	TRBJ1-1	TRBV7-6
CASSVGTRETQYF	TGTGCCAGCAGCGTGGGGACTAGAGAGACCCAGTACTTC	TRBD2	-	TRBJ2-5	TRBV9
CASSSGTRGLGANVLTF	TGTGCCAGCAGTTCCGGGACTAGGGGTCTTGGGGCCAACGTCCTGACTTTC	TRBD2	-	TRBJ2-6	TRBV7-3
CASKSLRDNEGGYTF	TGTGCCAGCAAATCCCTCCGGGACAACGAGGGGGGCTACACCTTC	-	-	TRBJ1-2	TRBV27
CNSDRGKSYEQYF	TGCAACTCCGACAGGGGTAAATCCTACGAGCAGTACTTC	TRBD1	-	TRBJ2-7	TRBV29-1
CASSSATGTGYGYTF	TGTGCCAGCAGTTCCGCGACAGGGACCGGCTATGGCTACACCTTC	TRBD1	-	TRBJ1-2	TRBV27
CASSLLQGMNTEAFF	TGTGCCAGCAGCTTGTTGCAGGGTATGAACACTGAAGCTTTCTTT	-	-	TRBJ1-1	TRBV5-6
CASNPDRGSYYGYTF	TGTGCCAGTAACCCGGACAGGGGGAGTTACTATGGCTACACCTTC	TRBD1	few	TRBJ1-2	TRBV19
CAGSPTDSNSEAFF	TGTGCCGGGTCCCCGACAGATTCTAACTCTGAAGCTTTCTTT	-	-	TRBJ1-1	TRBV30
CASSPQLAGAYNEQFF	TGTGCCAGCAGCCCGCAGCTAGCGGGAGCCTACAATGAGCAGTTCTTC	TRBD2	-	TRBJ2-1	TRBV14
CASRPPGNQPQHF	TGTGCCAGCAGACCTCCGGGAAATCAGCCCCAGCATTTT	-	-	TRBJ1-5	TRBV27
CASSQDLGLAGGNEQYF	TGTGCCAGCAGTCAAGATCTGGGACTAGCGGGAGGGAACGAGCAGTACTTC	TRBD2	-	TRBJ2-7	TRBV6-1
CASSVGSGTSTNEQFF	TGTGCCAGCAGCGTCGGATCCGGGACTTCGACCAATGAGCAGTTCTTC	-	-	TRBJ2-1	TRBV9
CASRAQVNTEAFF	TGTGCCAGCAGAGCACAGGTGAACACTGAAGCTTTCTTT	-	-	TRBJ1-1	TRBV6-4
CASSYSGQISYEQYF	TGTGCCAGCAGTTACTCGGGGCAGATCTCCTACGAGCAGTACTTC	-	-	TRBJ2-7	TRBV6-6
CASSVEENTEAFF	TGTGCCAGCAGTGTGGAGGAGAACACTGAAGCTTTCTTT	-	few	TRBJ1-1	TRBV2
CAINERADDSTDTQYF	TGTGCCATCAATGAACGAGCGGACGATAGCACAGATACGCAGTATTTT	-	few	TRBJ2-3	TRBV10-3
CASRDRGVTGELFF	TGTGCCAGTCGGGACAGGGGGGTCACCGGGGAGCTGTTTTTT	TRBD1	few	TRBJ2-2	TRBV25-1
CASSDSPGENIQYF	TGCGCCAGCAGTGATTCCCCAGGGGAGAACATTCAGTACTTC	-	few	TRBJ2-4	TRBV10-1
CAISGGDRIYEQYF	TGTGCCATCAGTGGGGGAGACAGGATCTACGAGCAGTACTTC	-	-	TRBJ2-7	TRBV10-3
CASSYGTSGRETQYF	TGTGCCAGCAGTTACGGGACTAGCGGGAGAGAGACCCAGTACTTC	TRBD2	-	TRBJ2-5	TRBV6-5